The 32 T cell receptor beta chains below were found in one sample sequenced in a study of blood T cell repertoires in COVID-19. TCRdb's table, derived via immunoSEQ multiplex PCR, lists solely in-frame clones and lacks some. This table holds 120,000 or so clones, approximately 81% found once. The sample taken for sequencing was peripheral blood. The receptors derive from a woman between 45 and 65 years old with acute or convalescent COVID-19.

This clone was found many times. This chain links TRBV15 with TRBJ1-6; the D gene is possibly TRBD1 (5 bases). The CDR3 totals 17 residues. V shed 1 base and J shed 7 bases, with 17 bases lying between them. The germline V gene has CDR1 LNHNV and CDR2 YYDKDF (reference sequence). CDR3 in DNA: TGTGCCACCAGCAGAGGTCGGGGGTATCCGGGGAATTCACCCCTCCACTTT. Translating it yields CATSRGRGYPGNSPLHF.

The gene calls are TRBV24-1 and TRBJ2-3, with 11 positions matching TRBD2. The CDR3 is 16 residues long. V was pared by 8 bases and J by 3 bases, with 9 bases of the junction left unmatched. In germline, CDR1 is KGHDR, CDR2 SFDVKD. The CDR3 region is CATMSSGRRGTDTQYF. CDR3 nucleotide sequence: TGTGCCACCATGTCTAGCGGGAGGCGTGGGACAGATACGCAGTATTTT.

This clone was seen once. The chain links TRBV7-9 to TRBJ2-5; TRBD2 agrees at 9 bases. The trim removed 4 bases at V and 2 bases at J, leaving 8 bases unmatched. Germline V gives CDR1 SEHNR, CDR2 FQNEAQ (reference sequence). This CDR3 has 16 residues. CDR3 sequence: CASSSRTSAVQETQYF. The CDR3 DNA is TGTGCCAGCAGCTCTAGGACTAGCGCTGTTCAAGAGACCCAGTACTTC. Looking up the rest from reference TRBV7-9 and TRBJ2-5 gives the full variable domain: DTGVSQNPRHKITKRGQNVTFRCDPISEHNRLYWYRQTLGQGPEFLTYFQNEAQLEKSRLLSDRFSAERPKGSFSTLEIQRTEQGDSAMYLCASSSRTSAVQETQYFGPGTRLLVL.

This clone was seen more than once but under ten times. V usage is TRBV18 and J usage is TRBJ1-4; 8 bases align to TRBD1. Germline V gives CDR1 KGHSH, CDR2 LQKENI. The CDR3 totals 15 residues. Trimming cost V 6 bases and J 10 bases; bases outside gene matches: 13. CDR3 DNA: TGTGCCAGCTCCTTCCAGGGGGCAAATGGTGGAAAACTGTTTTTT. Protein product: CASSFQGANGGKLFF.

The chain has TRBV2 and TRBJ1-5; TRBD1 aligns across 7 bases. Germline V gene lookup returns CDR1 SNHLY and CDR2 FYNNEI. V lost 6 bases to trimming and J lost 5 bases; unmatched junction nucleotides: 4. This CDR3 has 13 residues. CDR3 in amino acids: CASRAGGDQPQHF. The CDR3 nucleotides are TGTGCCAGCAGGGCAGGGGGAGATCAGCCCCAGCATTTT.

This clone was counted between two and nine times. The chain is built from TRBV29-1 and TRBJ1-2, with 9 bases lining up with TRBD1. Germline CDR1 and CDR2: SQVTM and ANQGSEA. V lost 7 bases, J lost 4 bases, and 7 bases stayed unmatched. This CDR3 spans 13 amino acids. Here the CDR3 DNA reads TGCAGCGGGGGACAGGGTTCTTCCTATGGCTACACCTTC. Encoded protein: CSGGQGSSYGYTF.

This clone was counted a single time. This chain joins TRBV30 and TRBJ2-4, with D maybe TRBD1 (5 bases). The germline CDR1 and CDR2 sequences are GTSNPN and SVGIG (reference sequence). The CDR3 contains 15 residues. The V and J ends lost 1 base and 0 bases respectively, with 10 bases between them. In nucleotides, the CDR3 is TGTGCCTGGAGTGAGGGGCGGCTAGCCAAAAACATTCAGTACTTC. It translates to CAWSEGRLAKNIQYF.

The J gene is TRBJ2-7, the V gene TRBV18; no firm D call. Deletions cut 3 bases from V and 0 bases from J, with 9 bases between. Germline CDR1 KGHSH, CDR2 LQKENI. CDR3 length: 14 amino acids. The CDR3 region has the DNA TGTGCCAGCTCACCGAACAGCTACTCCTACGAGCAGTACTTC. This gives the protein CASSPNSYSYEQYF. Complete variable domain (other parts from reference TRBV18 and TRBJ2-7): NAGVMQNPRHLVRRRGQEARLRCSPMKGHSHVYWYRQLPEEGLKFMVYLQKENIIDESGMPKERFSAEFPKEGPSILRIQQVVRGDSAAYFCASSPNSYSYEQYFGPGTRLTVT.

The chain uses TRBV20-1 and TRBJ2-7, with unresolved D. In germline, CDR1 is DFQATT, CDR2 SNEGSKA (reference sequence). The CDR3 contains 11 residues. The V gene lost 6 bases and the J gene lost 4 bases, with 10 bases spanning the gap. The CDR3 region is CSAPQNYEQYF. The CDR3 coding sequence is TGCAGTGCCCCACAAAATTACGAGCAGTACTTC.

J is TRBJ2-3 and V is TRBV21-1; the D segment call TRBD2 is taken from the table without a DNA check. TRBV21-1 is recorded as a pseudogene. The CDR3 sequence is 24 residues long. The CDR3 spells CASSSDKLPFLEAAEGGAPDTQYF. As DNA, the CDR3 is TGTGCCAGCAGCTCCGACAAGCTCCCCTTTTTAGAAGCAGCGGAGGGGGGGGCCCCAGATACGCAGTATTTT.

The rearrangement links TRBV12-3 or TRBV12-4 to TRBJ1-2; tentatively, D is TRBD1 (6 bases). This CDR3 spans 13 amino acids. V lost 6 bases, J lost 7 bases, and 15 bases lay in between. CDR3 residues: CASSPGTIFGYTF. CDR3 DNA: TGTGCCAGCAGCCCCGGGACAATTTTTGGCTACACCTTC.

CDR3 sequence reads: CASSFSLGGEKLFF. CDR3 coding DNA: TGTGCCAGCAGCTTCTCACTTGGAGGTGAAAAACTGTTTTTT. The chain links TRBV11-2 to TRBJ1-4; unclear D gene. There are 14 residues in the CDR3. The germline V and J ends were trimmed by 3 bases and 7 bases, with 12 bases remaining between them. Germline loops: CDR1 SGHAT, CDR2 FQNNGV. Using reference TRBV11-2 and TRBJ1-4 for the parts outside the CDR3, the full variable domain is EAGVAQSPRYKIIEKRQSVAFWCNPISGHATLYWYQQILGQGPKLLIQFQNNGVVDDSQLPKDRFSAERLKGVDSTLKIQPAKLEDSAVYLCASSFSLGGEKLFFGSGTQLSVL.

This clone has more than one count but fewer than ten. The J gene is TRBJ2-1, the V gene TRBV6-4; the D gene is possibly TRBD2 (5 bases). The CDR3 has 12 residues. Germline V gene lookup returns CDR1 MRHNA and CDR2 SNTAGT. V was cut by 1 base and J by 9 bases, with 7 bases left in between. This chain's CDR3 is CASSDFRGEQFF. CDR3 DNA sequence: TGTGCCAGCAGTGACTTCCGGGGTGAGCAGTTCTTC.

This CDR3 reads CSAGQGRAYGYTF. As DNA, the CDR3 is TGCAGCGCTGGACAGGGGAGAGCTTATGGCTACACCTTC. This chain joins TRBV29-1 and TRBJ1-2; 9 bases fit TRBD1. V was clipped by 7 bases and J by 5 bases; unmatched bases: 8. Germline CDR1 is SQVTM and CDR2 is ANQGSEA. The CDR3 totals 13 residues.

This chain joins TRBV5-1 and TRBJ2-3; 8 nucleotides line up with TRBD2. The ends lost 6 bases at V and 2 bases at J; junction bases unmatched: 8. CDR1 is SGHRS and CDR2 is YFSETQ in the germline V gene. There are 15 residues in the CDR3. CDR3 sequence reads: CASTPGGGHTDTQYF. CDR3 bases: TGCGCCAGCACCCCGGGCGGGGGGCACACAGATACGCAGTATTTT.

The J gene is TRBJ1-4, the V gene TRBV5-4; no reliable D call. This CDR3 contains 15 residues. Per the germline V gene, CDR1 is SGHNT and CDR2 is YYREEE (reference sequence). V was trimmed by 4 bases and J by 4 bases, leaving 14 bases between them. CDR3 loop: CASSPEVSGNEKLFF. The CDR3 DNA reads TGTGCCAGCAGCCCGGAGGTGTCGGGTAATGAAAAACTGTTTTTT. Based on the CDR3 plus reference TRBV5-4 and TRBJ1-4, the full variable domain is ETGVTQSPTHLIKTRGQQVTLRCSSQSGHNTVSWYQQALGQGPQFIFQYYREEENGRGNFPPRFSGLQFPNYSSELNVNALELDDSALYLCASSPEVSGNEKLFFGSGTQLSVL.

The count of this clone is one. The V gene is TRBV7-9, the J gene TRBJ2-1; 10 nucleotides match TRBD1. The CDR3 is 17 residues long. Trimming removed 5 bases from V and 6 bases from J; junction bases left unmatched: 13. CDR1 and CDR2 (germline): SEHNR, FQNEAQ (reference sequence). This CDR3 is CASSRGPGTGDPNEQFF. The DNA for the CDR3 is TGTGCCAGCAGCCGAGGGCCGGGGACAGGGGATCCCAATGAGCAGTTCTTC. Looking up the rest from reference TRBV7-9 and TRBJ2-1 gives the full variable domain: DTGVSQNPRHKITKRGQNVTFRCDPISEHNRLYWYRQTLGQGPEFLTYFQNEAQLEKSRLLSDRFSAERPKGSFSTLEIQRTEQGDSAMYLCASSRGPGTGDPNEQFFGPGTRLTVL.

The chain uses TRBV24-1 and TRBJ2-3; TRBD2 is a possible D gene (5 bases). The germline gives CDR1 KGHDR, CDR2 SFDVKD. V dropped 2 bases and J dropped 4 bases, with 9 bases sitting between them. The CDR3 is made up of 14 amino acids. The CDR3 region is CATSDSGLPDTQYF. CDR3 nucleotide sequence: TGTGCCACCAGTGATTCCGGACTGCCAGATACGCAGTATTTT.

This clone was detected a few times. The chain joins TRBV28 to TRBJ2-7, with D unclear. The CDR3 runs 14 residues. The ends were cut back, 5 bases at V and 0 bases at J, with 11 bases in the middle. In germline, CDR1 is MDHEN, CDR2 SYDVKM. The CDR3 spells CASSPDRSSYEQYF. The CDR3 coding sequence is TGTGCCAGCAGTCCCGACCGGAGCTCCTACGAGCAGTACTTC. The full variable domain, with the rest looked up from reference TRBV28 and TRBJ2-7, is DVKVTQSSRYLVKRTGEKVFLECVQDMDHENMFWYRQDPGLGLRLIYFSYDVKMKEKGDIPEGYSVSREKKERFSLILESASTNQTSMYLCASSPDRSSYEQYFGPGTRLTVT.

This clone was recorded once. V and J are TRBV7-2 and TRBJ1-5; 7 bases agree with TRBD1. CDR1 SGHTA and CDR2 FQGNSA come from the germline V gene. This CDR3 contains 15 residues. V dropped 5 bases and J dropped 6; count of bases not matched to a gene: 10. The CDR3 loop reads CASSIVATGVQPQHF. The CDR3 DNA follows: TGTGCCAGCAGCATTGTGGCAACAGGGGTTCAGCCCCAGCATTTT.

This rearrangement joins TRBV5-1 to TRBJ2-1; tentative D call: TRBD1 (5 bases). The V gene lost 7 bases and the J gene lost 9 bases, with 20 bases spanning the gap. This CDR3 region has 14 residues. Germline loops: CDR1 SGHRS, CDR2 YFSETQ. CDR3 residues: CASGQGLEVGEQFF. DNA for the CDR3: TGCGCCAGCGGTCAGGGTCTGGAAGTCGGTGAGCAGTTCTTC.

The rearrangement uses TRBV19 and TRBJ2-1, with 7 bases identical to TRBD2. Germline lookup yields CDR1 LNHDA and CDR2 SQIVND (reference sequence). This CDR3 is 15 amino acids long. V shed 8 bases and J 10 bases; nucleotides not matched to a gene: 17. The CDR3 protein is CASRPPSGLVGEQFF. The CDR3 DNA sequence: TGTGCCAGTCGACCCCCTAGCGGTCTAGTAGGAGAGCAGTTCTTC.

V usage is TRBV10-3 and J usage is TRBJ1-2; 7 bases are shared with TRBD1. J gave up 8 bases and V 11 bases, and 17 bases lay outside the gene matches. Looked up from germline, CDR1 is ENHRY and CDR2 is SYGVKD. The CDR3 extends over 14 amino acids. Here the CDR3 DNA reads TGTGCCTCGGGGAGACAGGGAAACCTCCGGGGCTACACCTTC. Protein product: CASGRQGNLRGYTF.

J is TRBJ2-7 and V is TRBV28; 12 nucleotides align to TRBD2. The CDR3 contains 14 residues. The germline V gene has CDR1 MDHEN and CDR2 SYDVKM. V shed 3 bases and J 6 bases; nucleotides not matched to a gene: 3. The CDR3 reads CASSLTSGSSEQYF. The CDR3 DNA sequence: TGTGCCAGCAGTTTGACTAGCGGGAGTTCCGAGCAGTACTTC.

The chain links TRBV5-1 to TRBJ2-3, with 13 nucleotides matching TRBD2. The length of the CDR3 is 19 residues. Trimming removed 4 bases from V and 4 bases from J; junction bases left unmatched: 15. From germline, CDR1 is SGHRS and CDR2 YFSETQ. The CDR3 is CASSRTGTSGKARPDTQYF. CDR3 DNA: TGCGCCAGCAGCCGAACCGGGACTAGCGGGAAAGCCCGTCCAGATACGCAGTATTTT.

The rearrangement links TRBV5-1 to TRBJ2-2; 8 bases agree with TRBD1. The CDR3 has 16 residues. Per the germline V gene, CDR1 is SGHRS and CDR2 is YFSETQ. Trimming removed 0 bases from V and 2 bases from J; junction bases left unmatched: 3. CDR3 coding DNA: TGCGCCAGCAGCTTGGCTGGACAGGGAAACACCGGGGAGCTGTTTTTT. This sequence encodes CASSLAGQGNTGELFF.

The chain links TRBV3-1 (or the pseudogene TRBV3-2) to TRBJ2-3, with D hard to call. Looked up from germline, CDR1 is LGHDT and CDR2 is YNNKEL (reference sequence). The V end was cut by 1 base, the J end by 0 bases, with 8 bases between. CDR3 size: 15 residues. The CDR3 loop is CASSQVSFSTDTQYF. The CDR3 coding sequence is TGTGCCAGCAGCCAAGTCAGTTTTAGCACAGATACGCAGTATTTT.

The gene calls are TRBV4-1 and TRBJ1-5; D uncertain. V lost 2 bases to trimming and J lost 0 bases, with 8 bases between them. This CDR3 region has 15 residues. The germline V gene has CDR1 MGHRA and CDR2 YSYEKL. CDR3 coding DNA: TGCGCCAGCAGCCAAACAGACATTAGCAATCAGCCCCAGCATTTT. Its protein is CASSQTDISNQPQHF.

The rearrangement uses TRBV21-1 and TRBJ2-5; TRBD2, the D gene given by the table, was not confirmed from the DNA. TRBV21-1 is a pseudogene locus. The CDR3 has 16 amino acids. CDR3 loop: CASSISSGRLQETQYF. The CDR3 DNA is TGTGCCAGCAGCATATCTAGCGGGAGGCTACAAGAGACCCAGTACTTC.

The chain uses TRBV6-1 and TRBJ2-3; TRBD2 might be the D (6 bases). Per germline, CDR1 MNHNS and CDR2 SASEGT. V was pared by 3 bases and J by 4 bases, with 20 bases between. CDR3 length: 17 residues. CDR3 DNA sequence: TGTGCCAGCAGTGATCCGTATAGTGGGGGGAGCTCAGATACGCAGTATTTT. Amino acid sequence: CASSDPYSGGSSDTQYF.

The gene calls are TRBV5-1 and TRBJ2-7; a weak D match, TRBD2 (6 bases). Germline CDR1 is SGHRS and CDR2 is YFSETQ. V lost 2 bases to trimming and J lost 4 bases, with 22 bases between them. The CDR3 runs 17 residues. The CDR3 coding sequence is TGCGCCAGCAGCTTATTGATAGCGGACTTTATATCTTACGAGCAGTACTTC. Translation gives CASSLLIADFISYEQYF.

The rearrangement uses TRBV28 and TRBJ1-4, with 12 nucleotides matching TRBD1. This CDR3 spans 17 amino acids. Germline V gives CDR1 MDHEN, CDR2 SYDVKM. J was trimmed by 6 bases and V by 3 bases; bases with no gene match: 8. The CDR3 coding sequence is TGTGCCAGCAGTTTGGGGATGGGGACAGGGGGCTATGAAAAACTGTTTTTT. Translating it yields CASSLGMGTGGYEKLFF.